This T cell receptor beta chain appears in the sequencing data of a study of T cells after yellow fever vaccination. Whole-study results and caveats: By day 5 rather than day 15, the secondary response had peaked, though it was weaker. Detected again after the booster were most primary-vaccination clones, at 96% CD4 and 70% to 90% CD8.

In the case of this clonotype: Its antigen is not identified.

The CDR3 spans 17 residues. The V end was cut by 5 bases, the J end by 4 bases, with 20 bases between. Universal primer sites and UMIs were introduced during 5'RACE template-switching synthesis of TCR cDNA. TCRdb reprocessed the 5' RACE reads with MiXCR, giving one entry per CDR3 protein. In the table there are 350,000 to 550,000 distinct CDR3 sequences, roughly a sixth of which are singletons. The source was PBMCs, collected before the yellow fever booster vaccination. V is TRBV12-3 or TRBV12-4 and J is TRBJ2-2, with D possibly matching TRBD2 (5 bases). The sequence derives from a man between 18 and 29 years old who received the YFV17D yellow fever vaccine. CDR3 in DNA: TGTGCCAGCAGTCCGGAAAGCCTGATAGCGAGCACCGGGGAGCTGTTTTTT. Protein product: CASSPESLIASTGELFF.